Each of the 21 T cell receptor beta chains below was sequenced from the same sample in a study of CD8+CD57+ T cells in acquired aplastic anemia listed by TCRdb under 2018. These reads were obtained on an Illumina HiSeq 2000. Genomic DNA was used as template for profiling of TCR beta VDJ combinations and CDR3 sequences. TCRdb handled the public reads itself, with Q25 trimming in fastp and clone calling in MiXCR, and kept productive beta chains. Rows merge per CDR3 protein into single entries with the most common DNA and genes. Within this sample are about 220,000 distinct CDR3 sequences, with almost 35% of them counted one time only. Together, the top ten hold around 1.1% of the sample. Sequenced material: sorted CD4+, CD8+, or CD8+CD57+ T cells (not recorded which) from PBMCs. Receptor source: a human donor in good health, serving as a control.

CDR3 in amino acids: CASSPAPRTVPLAKNIQYF. The CDR3 DNA sequence: TGTGCCAGCAGCCCCGCCCCCCGGACAGTGCCTCTAGCCAAAAACATTCAGTACTTC. V and J are TRBV4-2 and TRBJ2-4; weak D call: TRBD1 (6 bases). The CDR3 sequence is 19 residues long. Trimming pared 4 bases from V and 0 bases from J, leaving 22 bases between. Germline loops: CDR1 LGHNA, CDR2 YNFKEQ.

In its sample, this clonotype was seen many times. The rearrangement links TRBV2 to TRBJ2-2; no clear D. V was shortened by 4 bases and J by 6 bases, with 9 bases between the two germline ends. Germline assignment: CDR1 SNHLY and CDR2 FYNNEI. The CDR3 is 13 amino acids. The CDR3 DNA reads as TGTGCCAGCAGTGTCTTTGATCCCGGGGAGCTGTTTTTT. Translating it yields CASSVFDPGELFF.

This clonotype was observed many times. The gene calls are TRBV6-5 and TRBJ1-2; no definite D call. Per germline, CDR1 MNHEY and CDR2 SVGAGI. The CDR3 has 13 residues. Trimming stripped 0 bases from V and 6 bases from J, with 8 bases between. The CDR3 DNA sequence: TGTGCCAGCAGTTACTCGATCCACAATGGCTACACCTTC. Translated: CASSYSIHNGYTF.

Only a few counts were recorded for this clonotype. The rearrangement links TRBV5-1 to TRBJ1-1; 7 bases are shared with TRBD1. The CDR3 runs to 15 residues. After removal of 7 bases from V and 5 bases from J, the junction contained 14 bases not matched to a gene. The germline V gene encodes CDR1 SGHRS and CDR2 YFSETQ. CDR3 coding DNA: TGCGCCAGCGGCGCACTCGACAGGGTGAGAACTGAAGCTTTCTTT. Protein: CASGALDRVRTEAFF.

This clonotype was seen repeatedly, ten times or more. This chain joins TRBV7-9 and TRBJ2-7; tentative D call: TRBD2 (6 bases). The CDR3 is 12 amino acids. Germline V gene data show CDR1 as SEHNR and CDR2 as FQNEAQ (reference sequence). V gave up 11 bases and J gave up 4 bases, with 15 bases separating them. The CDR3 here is CAGGRSTYEQYF. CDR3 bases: TGTGCCGGGGGGAGGAGTACGTACGAGCAGTACTTC.

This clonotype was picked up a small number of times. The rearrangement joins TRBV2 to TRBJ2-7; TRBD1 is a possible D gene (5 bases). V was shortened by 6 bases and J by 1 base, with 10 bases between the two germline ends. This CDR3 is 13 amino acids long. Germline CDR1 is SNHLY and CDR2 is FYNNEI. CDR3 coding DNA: TGTGCCAGCAGATTTACAGGTTCCTACGAGCAGTACTTC. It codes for CASRFTGSYEQYF.

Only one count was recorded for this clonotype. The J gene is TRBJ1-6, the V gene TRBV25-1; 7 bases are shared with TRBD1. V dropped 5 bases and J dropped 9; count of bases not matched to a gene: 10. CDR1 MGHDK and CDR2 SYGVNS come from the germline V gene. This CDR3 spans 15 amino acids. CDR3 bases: TGTGCCAGCAGTCCCCCCACAGGGGTTGGTTCACCCCTCCACTTT. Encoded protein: CASSPPTGVGSPLHF.

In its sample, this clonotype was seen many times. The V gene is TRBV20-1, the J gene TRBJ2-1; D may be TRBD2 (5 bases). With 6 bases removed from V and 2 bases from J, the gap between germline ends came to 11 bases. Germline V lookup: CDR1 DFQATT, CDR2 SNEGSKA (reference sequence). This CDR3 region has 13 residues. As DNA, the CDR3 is TGCAGTGCGTACGGGGAGACCTACAATGAGCAGTTCTTC. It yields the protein CSAYGETYNEQFF.

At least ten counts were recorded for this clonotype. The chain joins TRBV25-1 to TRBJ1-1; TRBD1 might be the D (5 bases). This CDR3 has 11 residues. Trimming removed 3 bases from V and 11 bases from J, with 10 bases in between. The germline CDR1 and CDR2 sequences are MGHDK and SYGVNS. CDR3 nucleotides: TGTGCCAGCAGTGAGGGGCTTGGGGCTTTCTTT. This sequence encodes CASSEGLGAFF.

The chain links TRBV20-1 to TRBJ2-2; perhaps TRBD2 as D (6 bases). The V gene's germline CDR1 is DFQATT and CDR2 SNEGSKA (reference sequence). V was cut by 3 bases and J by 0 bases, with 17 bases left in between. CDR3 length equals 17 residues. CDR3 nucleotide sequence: TGCAGTGCTAGTCGTGGAGGGACGTACGCGAACACCGGGGAGCTGTTTTTT. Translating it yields CSASRGGTYANTGELFF.

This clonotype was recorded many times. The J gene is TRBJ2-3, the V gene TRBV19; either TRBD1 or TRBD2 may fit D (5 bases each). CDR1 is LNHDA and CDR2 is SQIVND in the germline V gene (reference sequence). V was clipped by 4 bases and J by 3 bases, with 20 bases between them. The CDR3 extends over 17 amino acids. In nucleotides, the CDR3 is TGTGCCAGTAGTACGGGACCGGGAAGATCTTGGACAGATACGCAGTATTTT. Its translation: CASSTGPGRSWTDTQYF.

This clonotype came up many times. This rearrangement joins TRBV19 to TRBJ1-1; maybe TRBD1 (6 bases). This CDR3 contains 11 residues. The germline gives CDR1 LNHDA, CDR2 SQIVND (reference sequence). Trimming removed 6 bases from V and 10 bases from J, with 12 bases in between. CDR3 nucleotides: TGTGCCAGTAGCGACAGGATTGGAGCTTTCTTT. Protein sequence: CASSDRIGAFF.

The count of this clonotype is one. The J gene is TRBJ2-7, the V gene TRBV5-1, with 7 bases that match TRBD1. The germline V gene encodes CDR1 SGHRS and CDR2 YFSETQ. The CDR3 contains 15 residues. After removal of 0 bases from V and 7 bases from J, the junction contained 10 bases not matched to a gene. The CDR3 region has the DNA TGCGCCAGCAGCTTGGCCACGGCAGGGGGTTGGGAGCAGTACTTC. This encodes CASSLATAGGWEQYF.

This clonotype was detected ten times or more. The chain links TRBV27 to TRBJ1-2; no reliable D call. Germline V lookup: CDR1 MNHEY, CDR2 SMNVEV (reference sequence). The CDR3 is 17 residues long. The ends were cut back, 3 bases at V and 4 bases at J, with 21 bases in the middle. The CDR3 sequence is CASSFRQDRRARYGYTF. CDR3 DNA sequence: TGTGCCAGCAGTTTTCGACAAGACCGACGAGCACGCTATGGCTACACCTTC.

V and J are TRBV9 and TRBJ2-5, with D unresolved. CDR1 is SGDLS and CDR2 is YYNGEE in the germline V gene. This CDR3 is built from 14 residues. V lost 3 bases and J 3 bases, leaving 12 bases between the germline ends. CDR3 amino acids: CASSGKQLEETQYF. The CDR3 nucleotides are TGTGCCAGCAGCGGCAAGCAGCTCGAAGAGACCCAGTACTTC.

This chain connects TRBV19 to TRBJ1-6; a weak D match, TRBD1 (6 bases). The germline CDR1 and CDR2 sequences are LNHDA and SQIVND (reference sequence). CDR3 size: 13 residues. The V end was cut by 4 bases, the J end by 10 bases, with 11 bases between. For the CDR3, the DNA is TGTGCCAGTAGTAACGGGGGCGGGTCACCCCTCCACTTT. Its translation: CASSNGGGSPLHF.

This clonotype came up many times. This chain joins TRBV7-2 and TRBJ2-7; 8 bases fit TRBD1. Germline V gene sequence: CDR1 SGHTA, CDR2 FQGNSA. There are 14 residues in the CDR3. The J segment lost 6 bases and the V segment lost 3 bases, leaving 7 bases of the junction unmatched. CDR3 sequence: CASSFDRGELEQYF. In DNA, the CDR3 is TGTGCCAGCAGCTTCGACAGGGGAGAACTCGAGCAGTACTTC.

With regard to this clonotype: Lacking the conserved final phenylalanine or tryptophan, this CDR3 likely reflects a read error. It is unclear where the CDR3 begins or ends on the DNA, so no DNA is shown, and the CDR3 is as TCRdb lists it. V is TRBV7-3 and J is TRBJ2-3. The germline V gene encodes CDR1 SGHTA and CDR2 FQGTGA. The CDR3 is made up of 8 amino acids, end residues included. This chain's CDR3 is CASSLSIA.

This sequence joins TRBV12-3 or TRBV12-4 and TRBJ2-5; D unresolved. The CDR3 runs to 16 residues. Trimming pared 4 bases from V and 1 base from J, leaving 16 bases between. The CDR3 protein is CASSYSGGRSQETQYF. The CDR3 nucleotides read TGTGCCAGCAGTTACTCTGGCGGACGGAGCCAAGAGACCCAGTACTTC.

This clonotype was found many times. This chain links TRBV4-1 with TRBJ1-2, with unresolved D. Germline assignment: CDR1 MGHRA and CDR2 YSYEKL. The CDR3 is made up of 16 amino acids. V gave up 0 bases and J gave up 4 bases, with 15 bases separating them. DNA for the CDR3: TGCGCCAGCAGCCAAGATACGGGCTCGGCTCCCTATGGCTACACCTTC. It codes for CASSQDTGSAPYGYTF.

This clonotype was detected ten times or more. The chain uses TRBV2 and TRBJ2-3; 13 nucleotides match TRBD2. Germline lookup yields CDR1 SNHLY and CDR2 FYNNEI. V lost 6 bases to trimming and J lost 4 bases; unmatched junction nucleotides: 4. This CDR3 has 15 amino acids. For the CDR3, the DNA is TGTGCCAGCAGACCAGGACTAGCGGGAGCAGATACGCAGTATTTT. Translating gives CASRPGLAGADTQYF.